A selection of T cell receptor beta chains follows, all from one sample in a study of tumor and adjacent non-tumor tissue in lung cancer. TCRdb ran MiXCR on the multiplex PCR reads and lists one entry per CDR3 protein. In the table there are about 68,000 distinct CDR3 sequences, roughly 60% of which are singletons. The sample comprised lung tumor tissue. The receptors derive from a middle-aged man with non-small cell lung cancer. CDR3s include the opening cysteine and the closing phenylalanine or tryptophan. The D gene is left open where the match is weak. Clone size is given for some rows only: seen once, a few or many times, or a class if the clone is expanded.

abundance	j_gene	d_gene	v_gene	CDR3nt	CDR3aa
few	TRBJ1-6	TRBD1	TRBV7-9	TGTGCCAGCAGCTCCGATCGACAGGGCAATTCACCCCTCCACTTT	CASSSDRQGNSPLHF
NA	TRBJ2-3	TRBD2	TRBV28	TGTGCCAGCAGGGCAAGCGGCGGAGGCGGGAGGGCAGATACGCAGTATTTT	CASRASGGGGRADTQYF
few	TRBJ2-2	TRBD2	TRBV24-1	TGTGCCACCAGTAAGGCGGGAGGGCCTTTGGGCACCGGGGAGCTGTTTTTT	CATSKAGGPLGTGELFF
few	TRBJ2-1	TRBD2	TRBV30	TGTGCCTGGAGACCTAGCGGGGGGAGGAGTGAGCAGTTCTTC	CAWRPSGGRSEQFF
NA	TRBJ2-5	NA	TRBV29-1	TGCTGCGTCGCACCTGGACAGCTCGGAGAAGAGACCCAGTACTTC	CCVAPGQLGEETQYF
many	TRBJ2-5	TRBD2	TRBV6-5	TGTGCCAGCAGTGGACGGGGGGGCCCGAAGACCCAGTACTTC	CASSGRGGPKTQYF
many	TRBJ1-5	NA	TRBV2	TGTGCCAGCAGAGTCCAGATCCAAAGCAATCAGCCCCAGCATTTT	CASRVQIQSNQPQHF
many	TRBJ1-2	TRBD1	TRBV29-1	TGCAGCGTTGAAATTTTACAGGGGTGGTATGGCTACACCTTC	CSVEILQGWYGYTF
NA	TRBJ2-3	TRBD2	TRBV5-1	TGCGCCAGCAGTTGGATTTTAGCGGGGCAGGCGAATACTCAGTATTTT	CASSWILAGQANTQYF
few	TRBJ2-3	TRBD1	TRBV11-3	TGTGCCAGCAGCTTAGGACAGGGGCGCACAGATACGCAGTATTTT	CASSLGQGRTDTQYF
NA	TRBJ2-6	TRBD1	TRBV4-2	TGTGCCAGCAGCCAAGACTGGGATGGGGGGACAGGGCAATCCGGGGCCAACGTCCTGACTTTC	CASSQDWDGGTGQSGANVLTF
NA	TRBJ1-4	NA	TRBV4-1	TGCGCCAGTATCCAAGCCGTGACCGAGAGGAAACTGTTTTTT	CASIQAVTERKLFF
few	TRBJ1-1	NA	TRBV11-3	TGTGCCAGCAGCGTCGAATCTGCCCTGAACACTGGAGCTTTCTTT	CASSVESALNTGAFF
NA	TRBJ2-5	NA	TRBV4-2	TGTGCGAGCAGCCAAGAGCCCAACGACCGCGAGACCCAGTACTTC	CASSQEPNDRETQYF
NA	TRBJ2-7	TRBD2	TRBV29-1	TGCAGTGCTACAACTAGCGAGAGCCTTTACGAGCAGTACTTC	CSATTSESLYEQYF
few	TRBJ2-2	TRBD2	TRBV20-1	TGCAGTGCTAGAGATCCGTTGCGGGAGGGCCTTACAACCGGGGAGCTGTTTTTT	CSARDPLREGLTTGELFF
few	TRBJ2-3	TRBD2	TRBV28	TGTGCCAGCAGTTTCGCGGGGGGGCAGGGAGATACGCAGTATTTT	CASSFAGGQGDTQYF
NA	TRBJ2-2	NA	TRBV11-3	TGTGCCAGCAGCTTAAGTCCAGGGAAGACGAACACCGGGGAGCTGTTTTTT	CASSLSPGKTNTGELFF
NA	TRBJ1-1	NA	TRBV6-4	TGTGCCAGCAGTGACGGAGGGAACACTGAAGCTTTCTTT	CASSDGGNTEAFF
NA	TRBJ2-7	NA	TRBV11-2	TGTGCCAGCAGCTCCACCCCTAGCGAGCAGCACTTC	CASSSTPSEQHF
many	TRBJ1-2	TRBD1	TRBV14	TGTGCCAGCAGCCCTAGACCGGGACAGGGGGCAGTCTATGGCTACACCTTC	CASSPRPGQGAVYGYTF
NA	TRBJ2-7	NA	TRBV10-2	TGCGCCAGCAGTGACGGGCAGGGGTGCGACGAACAGTACTTC	CASSDGQGCDEQYF
NA	TRBJ1-2	NA	TRBV30	TGTGCCTGGGGAATTAATGGCTACATCTTC	CAWGINGYIF
many	TRBJ2-1	TRBD1	TRBV10-3	TGTGCCATCAGGAGGGGACAGTACAATGAGCAGTTCTTC	CAIRRGQYNEQFF
many	TRBJ2-4	NA	TRBV29-1	TGCAGCGTTGGGAGGTCTTCTGCCAAAAACATTCAGTACTTC	CSVGRSSAKNIQYF
NA	TRBJ2-1	TRBD1	TRBV7-9	TGTGCCAGCAGTTCGTCGGACAGGGGAGATGAGCTGTTCTTC	CASSSSDRGDELFF
many	TRBJ1-3	NA	TRBV7-9	TGTGCCAGCAGCGCTGGACAGACCTCTGGAAACACCATATATTTT	CASSAGQTSGNTIYF
many	TRBJ2-6	NA	TRBV4-2	TGTGCCAGCAGCCACTCTCACACCTCTGGGGCCAACGTCCTGACTTTC	CASSHSHTSGANVLTF
NA	TRBJ1-6	NA	TRBV11-2	TGTACCAGCAGCTTCTCGGGACACAACTATATTTCACACCTCCACTTT	CTSSFSGHNYISHLHF
NA	TRBJ1-2	NA	TRBV30	TGTGCCTGGAGTGTAGCCAACTATGGCTACACCTTC	CAWSVANYGYTF
many	TRBJ1-1	NA	TRBV5-6	TGTGCCAGCACCTTGACTGCGAACACTGAAGCTTTCTTT	CASTLTANTEAFF
NA	TRBJ2-7	NA	TRBV11-2	TGTGCCAGCAGCTCTACCCGTGGGCGGGCCCCTTGGGAGCAGTACTTC	CASSSTRGRAPWEQYF
NA	TRBJ2-3	NA	TRBV9	TGTGCCAGCAGCGTAGTAGCGGATCCCACAGATACGCAGTATTTT	CASSVVADPTDTQYF
NA	TRBJ2-5	NA	TRBV10-2	TGCGCCAGCGGTAAGGGACGGCATGAGACCCAGTACTTC	CASGKGRHETQYF
many	TRBJ2-7	NA	TRBV4-2	TGTGCCAGCAGCCAAGTCACGGGGTTGAGCTACGAGCAGTACTTC	CASSQVTGLSYEQYF
NA	TRBJ2-1	NA	TRBV11-3	TGTGCCAGCACCCTTCAGGGATCCTACAATGAGCAGTTCTTC	CASTLQGSYNEQFF
many	TRBJ1-6	TRBD1	TRBV12-3/TRBV12-4	TGTGCCAGCAGTCCCGGGACAGGGTTTTCACCCCTCCACTTT	CASSPGTGFSPLHF
NA	TRBJ1-5	NA	TRBV28	TGTGCCAGCAGAACAGGGTCGGAGGCAGTCCGCGATCAGCCCCAGCATTTT	CASRTGSEAVRDQPQHF
NA	TRBJ2-7	TRBD2	TRBV9	TGTGCCAGCAGCGCGGGGCGGGGGAAACCCTCCTACGAGCAGTACTTC	CASSAGRGKPSYEQYF
NA	TRBJ1-1	NA	TRBV12-3/TRBV12-4	TGTGCCAGCTACCTTGGGACGATAGGCACTGAAGCTTTCTTT	CASYLGTIGTEAFF
NA	TRBJ2-2	NA	TRBV11-2	TGTGCCAGCAGCTTAGGGGCGGCGAACACCGGGGAGATATTTTTT	CASSLGAANTGEIFF
many	TRBJ2-6	TRBD1	TRBV4-1	TGCGCCAGCAGCCACGACAGGGCTGGGGCCAACGTCCTGACTTTC	CASSHDRAGANVLTF
NA	TRBJ2-7	TRBD1	TRBV28	TGTGCCAGCAGGGGACAGGGCGCTTCGCACGAGCAGTACTTC	CASRGQGASHEQYF
many	TRBJ2-7	TRBD1	TRBV20-1	TGCAGTGCTACCGGGTCTGGGACAGGGGTAGGCGAGCAGTACTTC	CSATGSGTGVGEQYF
once	TRBJ2-7	NA	TRBV10-3	TGTGCCATCTGGCTCAAAGGGGTCTACGAGCAGTACTTT	CAIWLKGVYEQYF
NA	TRBJ2-2	TRBD1	TRBV7-9	TGTGCCAGCAGCAAACAGGGGTCCACCGGTGAGCTGTTTTTT	CASSKQGSTGELFF
NA	TRBJ2-7	TRBD1	TRBV6-5	TGTGCCAGCAGTTACATCGGACAGGGGGCCCGCGAGCAGTACTTC	CASSYIGQGAREQYF
many	TRBJ2-1	TRBD2	TRBV30	TGTGCATGGAGCAGGGCCCCGTATTTAGCGGGAGGGCGTACAGATGAGCAGTTCTTC	CAWSRAPYLAGGRTDEQFF
NA	TRBJ2-6	NA	TRBV5-1	TGCGCCAGCAACTTACACCAGTGGGCTGCTGGGGCCAACGTCCTGACTTTC	CASNLHQWAAGANVLTF
NA	TRBJ2-1	NA	TRBV5-8	TGTGCCAGCAGCCGTGGAAAGAGTTCCTACAATGAGCAGTTCTTC	CASSRGKSSYNEQFF
NA	TRBJ2-1	TRBD2	TRBV11-2	TGTGCCCGCAGCCCAGTGGCGGCGGGGGACTACAATGAGCAGTTCTTC	CARSPVAAGDYNEQFF
NA	TRBJ2-3	NA	TRBV11-2	TGTGCCAGCACCTCCCATTCGGATACGCAGTATTTT	CASTSHSDTQYF
few	TRBJ2-5	TRBD1	TRBV20-1	TGCAGTGCTCGACAGGGGGCATTGGAGACCCAGTACTTC	CSARQGALETQYF
many	TRBJ1-5	TRBD1	TRBV12-3/TRBV12-4	TGTGCCAGCAGTCGGGACAGGGGGCGAGGTCAGCCCCAGCATTTT	CASSRDRGRGQPQHF
NA	TRBJ1-3	TRBD1	TRBV5-1	TGCGCCAGCAGCGTTGGGACAGGCTCTGGAAACACCATATATTTT	CASSVGTGSGNTIYF